The following is a TCR beta chain sequence with its context. Its antigen is currently unknown. This entry belongs to a study of CD8+ T cells in alopecia areata. Overall study findings and caveats: Among the cells sequenced in scalp samples are also the resident alphabeta T cells of normal skin. Patients shared TCRs less clearly than mice did, possibly for HLA-related reasons.

The investigators collected lesional scalp punch biopsies and peripheral blood from alopecia areata patients. The CDR3 loop spans 15 amino acids. J was trimmed by 5 bases and V by 5 bases; bases with no gene match: 10. In germline, CDR1 is SEHNR, CDR2 FQNEAQ (reference sequence). As the sequencing template, cDNA was produced by extracting RNA and reverse transcribing it. Clones were sequenced by immunoSEQ multiplex PCR, and TCRdb holds only the in-frame ones, with some missing. The sample includes about 64,000 clones, roughly 47% of them seen just once. The rearrangement joins TRBV7-9 to TRBJ2-3; 7 nucleotides align to TRBD2. The sequenced sample was NKG2D-low CD8+ T cells sorted from blood. This receptor was identified in a human donor with alopecia areata. The CDR3 reads CASSPGAGAGDTQYF. The CDR3 DNA is TGTGCCAGCAGCCCCGGGGCGGGAGCCGGAGATACGCAGTATTTT.